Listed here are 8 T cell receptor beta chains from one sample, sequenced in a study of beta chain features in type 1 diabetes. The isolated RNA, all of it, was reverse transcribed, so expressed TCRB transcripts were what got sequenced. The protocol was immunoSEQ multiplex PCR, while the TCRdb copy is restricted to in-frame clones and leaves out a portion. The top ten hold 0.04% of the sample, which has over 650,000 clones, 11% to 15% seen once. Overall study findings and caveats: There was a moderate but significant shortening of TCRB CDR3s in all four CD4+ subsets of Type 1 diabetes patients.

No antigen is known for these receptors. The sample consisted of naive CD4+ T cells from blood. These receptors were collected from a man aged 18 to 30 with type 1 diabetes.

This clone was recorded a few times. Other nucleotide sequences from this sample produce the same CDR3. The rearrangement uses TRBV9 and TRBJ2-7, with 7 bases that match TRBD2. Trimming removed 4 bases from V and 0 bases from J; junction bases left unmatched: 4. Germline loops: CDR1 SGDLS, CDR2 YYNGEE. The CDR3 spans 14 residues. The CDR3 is CASSPRDYSYEQYF. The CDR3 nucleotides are TGTGCCAGCAGCCCACGGGACTACTCCTACGAGCAGTACTTC.

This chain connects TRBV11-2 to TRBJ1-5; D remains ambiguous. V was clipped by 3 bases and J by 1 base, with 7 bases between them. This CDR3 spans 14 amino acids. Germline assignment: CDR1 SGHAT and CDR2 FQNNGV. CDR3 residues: CASSLVNSNQPQHF. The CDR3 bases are TGTGCCAGCAGCTTGGTGAACAGCAATCAGCCCCAGCATTTT. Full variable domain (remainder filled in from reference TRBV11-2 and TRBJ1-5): EAGVAQSPRYKIIEKRQSVAFWCNPISGHATLYWYQQILGQGPKLLIQFQNNGVVDDSQLPKDRFSAERLKGVDSTLKIQPAKLEDSAVYLCASSLVNSNQPQHFGDGTRLSIL.

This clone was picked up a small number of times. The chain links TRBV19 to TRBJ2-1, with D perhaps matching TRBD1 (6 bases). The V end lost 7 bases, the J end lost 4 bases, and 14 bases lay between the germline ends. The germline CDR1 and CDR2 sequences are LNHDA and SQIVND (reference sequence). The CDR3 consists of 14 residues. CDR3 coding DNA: TGTGCCAGTATCCAGGGACACGGTTACAATGAGCAGTTCTTC. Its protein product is CASIQGHGYNEQFF.

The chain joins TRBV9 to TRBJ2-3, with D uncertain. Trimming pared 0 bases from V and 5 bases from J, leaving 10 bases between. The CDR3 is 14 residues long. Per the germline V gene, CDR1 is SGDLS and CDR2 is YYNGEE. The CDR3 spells CASSVGPNRDTQYF. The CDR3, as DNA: TGTGCCAGCAGCGTAGGACCTAATAGAGATACGCAGTATTTT.

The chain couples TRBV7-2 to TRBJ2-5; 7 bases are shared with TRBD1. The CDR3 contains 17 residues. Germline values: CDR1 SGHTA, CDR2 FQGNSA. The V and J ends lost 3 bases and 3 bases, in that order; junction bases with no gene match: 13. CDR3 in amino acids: CASSLVLDRTRKETQYF. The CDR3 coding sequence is TGTGCCAGCAGCTTGGTCCTGGACAGGACTCGAAAAGAGACCCAGTACTTC.

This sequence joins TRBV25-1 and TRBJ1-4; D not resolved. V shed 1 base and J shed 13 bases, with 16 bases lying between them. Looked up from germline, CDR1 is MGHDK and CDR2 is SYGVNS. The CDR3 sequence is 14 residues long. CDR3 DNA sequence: TGTGCCAGCAGTGAATGGGCCGCTACCGGGAGACTGTTTTTT. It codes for CASSEWAATGRLFF. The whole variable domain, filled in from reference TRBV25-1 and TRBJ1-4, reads EADIYQTPRYLVIGTGKKITLECSQTMGHDKMYWYQQDPGMELHLIHYSYGVNSTEKGDLSSESTVSRIRTEHFPLTLESARPSHTSQYLCASSEWAATGRLFFGSGTQLSVL.

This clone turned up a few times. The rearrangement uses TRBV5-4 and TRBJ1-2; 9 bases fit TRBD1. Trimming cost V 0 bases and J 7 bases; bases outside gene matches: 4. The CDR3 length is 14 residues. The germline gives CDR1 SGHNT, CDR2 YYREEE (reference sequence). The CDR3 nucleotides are TGTGCCAGCAGCTTGGACAGGGGGCGAGGTGGCTACACCTTC. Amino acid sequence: CASSLDRGRGGYTF.

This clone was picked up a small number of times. Here the CDR3 DNA reads TGTGCCAGCAGTGAATATATTGGGGGGCGTGTAGCTTTCTTT. Protein sequence: CASSEYIGGRVAFF. V and J are TRBV25-1 and TRBJ1-1, with D possibly TRBD1 on 6 matching bases. Trimming removed 0 bases from V and 10 bases from J, with 15 bases in between. CDR1 MGHDK and CDR2 SYGVNS come from the germline V gene. The CDR3 consists of 14 residues. Full variable domain (missing parts from reference TRBV25-1 and TRBJ1-1): EADIYQTPRYLVIGTGKKITLECSQTMGHDKMYWYQQDPGMELHLIHYSYGVNSTEKGDLSSESTVSRIRTEHFPLTLESARPSHTSQYLCASSEYIGGRVAFFGQGTRLTVV.